Listed here are 6 T cell receptor beta chains from one sample, sequenced in a study of circulating tumor DNA in untreated peripheral T-cell lymphoma. Some clones are missing from TCRdb's copy, which holds only in-frame ones; the method was immunoSEQ multiplex PCR. The sample records over 2,000 clones, over 55% being singletons. Sequences were obtained from tumor tissue. Receptors were obtained from a human donor with peripheral T-cell lymphoma.

The rearrangement joins TRBV7-7 to TRBJ2-7, with no clear D. This CDR3 is 14 amino acids long. The V end lost 1 base, the J end lost 4 bases, and 11 bases lay between the germline ends. Germline V lookup: CDR1 SSHAT, CDR2 FNYEAQ (reference sequence). This chain's CDR3 is CASSLDSRLYEQYF. CDR3 in DNA: TGTGCCAGCAGCTTAGACTCGCGATTATACGAGCAGTACTTC.

This clone showed up just a few times. The V call is TRBV19, the J call TRBJ2-1, with TRBD2 as a possible D gene (6 bases). V was clipped by 1 base and J by 5 bases, with 6 bases between them. The CDR3 extends over 13 amino acids. The germline CDR1 and CDR2 sequences are LNHDA and SQIVND (reference sequence). The CDR3 sequence: CASSIGGNNEQFF. The CDR3 nucleotides read TGTGCCAGTAGTATAGGCGGGAACAATGAGCAGTTCTTC.

In DNA, the CDR3 is TGTGCCAGCAGTTTTGAAAGAGGGGCGAACTATGGCTACACCTTC. Residues: CASSFERGANYGYTF. The rearrangement joins TRBV7-6 to TRBJ1-2, with D possibly being TRBD1 (5 bases). The germline V gene has CDR1 SGHVS and CDR2 FNYEAQ. V was clipped by 6 bases and J by 2 bases, with 16 bases between them. The CDR3 is made up of 15 amino acids. Together with reference TRBV7-6 and TRBJ1-2, the CDR3 gives the full variable domain: GAGVSQSPRYKVTKRGQDVALRCDPISGHVSLYWYRQALGQGPEFLTYFNYEAQQDKSGLPNDRFSAERPEGSISTLTIQRTEQRDSAMYRCASSFERGANYGYTFGSGTRLTVV.

The chain employs TRBV19 and TRBJ2-6; a possible D gene is TRBD2 (6 bases). V shed 5 bases and J shed 4 bases, with 12 bases lying between them. Germline values: CDR1 LNHDA, CDR2 SQIVND (reference sequence). The CDR3 length is 15 residues. As DNA, the CDR3 is TGTGCCAGTAGTTCCGGGACTCTCGGGGCCAACGTCCTGACTTTC. As protein: CASSSGTLGANVLTF.

This clone showed up just a few times. The chain joins TRBV30 to TRBJ2-7, with D possibly being TRBD1 (5 bases). The germline CDR1 and CDR2 sequences are GTSNPN and SVGIG (reference sequence). V was cut by 5 bases and J by 2 bases, with 10 bases left in between. The length of the CDR3 is 12 residues. The DNA for the CDR3 is TGTGCCTGGGGCAGGGTGGCCTACGAGCAGTACTTC. This translates into CAWGRVAYEQYF.

This clone was detected a few times. The CDR3 nucleotides are TGTGCTAGTGGTTTGGGGACAGGGGCAGAGACCCAGTACTTC. Amino acids: CASGLGTGAETQYF. The chain is built from TRBV12-5 and TRBJ2-5; 9 bases are a match to TRBD1. V shed 1 base, J shed 4 bases, and the junction held 1 base outside the gene matches. Germline V lookup: CDR1 LGHNT, CDR2 FRNRAP. The CDR3 has 14 residues.